These 20 T cell receptor beta chains came from one sample sequenced in a study of a mutant IDH1 vaccine in newly diagnosed glioma. This table comes from immunoSEQ multiplex PCR, and its TCRdb copy is limited to in-frame clones, with some not included. The sample records some 50,000 clones, roughly 83% being singletons. The antigens of these receptors remain unknown. Time point specified: week 47, end of study. The study gave 300 ug of mutant IDH1 20-mer peptide per vaccine dose, with topical imiquimod. The sequences come from PBMCs, collected from a glioma patient whose treatment included an IDH1 peptide vaccine. The source of these receptors is a woman aged 25 to 45 with glioma. Some clones in this sample may be carry-over from other donors' samples.

The chain employs TRBV5-1 and TRBJ1-1; D is ambiguous. Germline V gene sequence: CDR1 SGHRS, CDR2 YFSETQ. This CDR3 region has 13 residues. V was pared by 1 base and J by 6 bases, with 10 bases between. CDR3 nucleotides: TGCGCCAGCAGCTTGAATATTAGGTCTGAAGCTTTCTTT. Translation: CASSLNIRSEAFF. The whole variable domain, filled in from reference TRBV5-1 and TRBJ1-1, reads KAGVTQTPRYLIKTRGQQVTLSCSPISGHRSVSWYQQTPGQGLQFLFEYFSETQRNKGNFPGRFSGRQFSNSRSEMNVSTLELGDSALYLCASSLNIRSEAFFGQGTRLTVV.

V usage is TRBV6-1 and J usage is TRBJ1-5; TRBD1 might be the D (5 bases). The V and J ends lost 4 bases and 3 bases respectively, with 13 bases between them. Germline-derived CDR1 and CDR2 are MNHNS and SASEGT. The CDR3 has 15 residues. CDR3 nucleotide sequence: TGTGCCAGCAGTGGGATACAGGAAGCCAATCAGCCCCAGCATTTT. Translated, it gives CASSGIQEANQPQHF.

This chain connects TRBV4-2 to TRBJ2-5; D not certain. The CDR3 is made up of 19 amino acids. The V end lost 0 bases, the J end lost 4 bases, and 24 bases lay between the germline ends. CDR1 is LGHNA, CDR2 YNFKEQ, per germline. In nucleotides, the CDR3 is TGTGCCAGCAGCCAAGATTTAATGAGGAGCGCACTATGGGGAGAGACCCAGTACTTC. Translating it yields CASSQDLMRSALWGETQYF.

The CDR3 here is CASSVDRSSFYGYTF. The CDR3 DNA reads TGTGCCAGCAGCGTAGATAGGAGCAGCTTCTATGGCTACACCTTC. The chain joins TRBV9 to TRBJ1-2, with D hard to call. Trimming left V 0 bases short and J 4 bases short, with 13 bases between. CDR3 length: 15 residues. Germline CDR1 is SGDLS and CDR2 is YYNGEE.

V usage is TRBV29-1 and J usage is TRBJ1-2; possible D gene TRBD1, 6 bases. The V end lost 7 bases, the J end lost 2 bases, and 14 bases lay between the germline ends. The germline gives CDR1 SQVTM, CDR2 ANQGSEA. The length of the CDR3 is 13 residues. The CDR3 is CSATTGENYGYTF. The CDR3, as DNA: TGCAGCGCAACGACAGGCGAAAACTATGGCTACACCTTC. Filled out from reference TRBV29-1 and TRBJ1-2, the complete variable domain reads SAVISQKPSRDICQRGTSLTIQCQVDSQVTMMFWYRQQPGQSLTLIATANQGSEATYESGFVIDKFPISRPNLTFSTLTVSNMSPEDSSIYLCSATTGENYGYTFGSGTRLTVV.

The rearrangement joins TRBV5-4 to TRBJ1-5, with TRBD1 identical over 8 bases. The CDR3 is 14 amino acids. Trimming at V came to 4 bases and at J to 6 bases, leaving 6 bases not matched to a gene. In germline, CDR1 is SGHNT, CDR2 YYREEE (reference sequence). CDR3 bases: TGTGCCAGCAGCCCCGGACAGGGCGGTCAGCCCCAGCATTTT. It specifies CASSPGQGGQPQHF.

This chain uses TRBV5-8 with TRBJ1-2; tentative D call: TRBD1 (5 bases). This CDR3 is 15 amino acids long. CDR1 is SGHTS, CDR2 YDEGEE, per germline. V lost 1 base to trimming and J lost 5 bases, with 15 bases between them. The CDR3 spells CASSLRGRAEYGYTF. CDR3 in DNA: TGTGCCAGCAGCTTGAGAGGCAGGGCGGAGTATGGCTACACCTTC.

The CDR3 protein is CASSVGAQYF. CDR3 DNA: TGTGCCAGCAGTGTCGGGGCGCAGTATTTT. The V and J genes are TRBV2 and TRBJ2-3; TRBD2 might be the D (5 bases). V lost 4 bases and J 10 bases, leaving 6 bases between the germline ends. The CDR3 runs to 10 residues. Germline V gene lookup returns CDR1 SNHLY and CDR2 FYNNEI.

This chain uses TRBV5-1 with TRBJ2-7; TRBD1 matches 7 bases. V lost 4 bases, J lost 4 bases, and 11 bases stayed unmatched. The CDR3 contains 15 residues. Germline CDR1 and CDR2: SGHRS and YFSETQ. The CDR3 bases are TGCGCCAGCAGCCTGGGGGCAGGGGGATTTTACGAGCAGTACTTC. Its protein product is CASSLGAGGFYEQYF.

The table lists this clone with a count of one. The V call is TRBV9, the J call TRBJ2-5; 10 bases line up with TRBD2. With V trimmed by 0 bases and J by 5 bases, 10 bases remained unmatched. From germline, CDR1 is SGDLS and CDR2 YYNGEE. The CDR3 sequence is 17 residues long. The CDR3 is CASSVGGSGRAGETQYF. The CDR3 DNA reads TGTGCCAGCAGCGTAGGGGGCAGCGGGAGGGCCGGGGAGACCCAGTACTTC.

V gene TRBV9 combines with J gene TRBJ1-1; D remains unclear. V was shortened by 4 bases and J by 1 base, with 11 bases between the two germline ends. CDR1 and CDR2 (germline): SGDLS, YYNGEE. The CDR3 consists of 14 residues. The CDR3 nucleotides are TGTGCCAGCAGCATAAGCCCCGGGAACACTGAAGCTTTCTTT. Translated, it gives CASSISPGNTEAFF.

This chain connects TRBV2 to TRBJ1-1, with a tentative D call TRBD1 (5 bases). Looked up from germline, CDR1 is SNHLY and CDR2 is FYNNEI. Trimming took 6 bases from V and 4 from J, leaving 18 bases between them. The CDR3 runs to 15 residues. CDR3 coding DNA: TGTGCCAGCAGGTCTCTGATTGACGGGGGCACTGAAGCTTTCTTT. Encoded protein: CASRSLIDGGTEAFF. Full variable domain (remainder filled in from reference TRBV2 and TRBJ1-1): EPEVTQTPSHQVTQMGQEVILRCVPISNHLYFYWYRQILGQKVEFLVSFYNNEISEKSEIFDDQFSVERPDGSNFTLKIRSTKLEDSAMYFCASRSLIDGGTEAFFGQGTRLTVV.

The rearrangement joins TRBV6-5 to TRBJ2-3, with TRBD2 identical over 10 bases. This CDR3 contains 15 residues. Germline CDR1 MNHEY, CDR2 SVGAGI. After removal of 2 bases from V and 2 bases from J, the junction contained 1 base not matched to a gene. CDR3 coding DNA: TGTGCCAGCAGTTACGGGACTAGCGACACAGATACGCAGTATTTT. Its translation: CASSYGTSDTDTQYF.

The CDR3 nucleotides read TGTGCCAGTAGTACAGGGGGCTACGAGCAGTACTTC. Its protein product is CASSTGGYEQYF. This rearrangement joins TRBV19 to TRBJ2-7, with 7 bases matching TRBD1. J gave up 3 bases and V 4 bases, and 0 bases lay outside the gene matches. CDR1 is LNHDA and CDR2 is SQIVND in the germline V gene (reference sequence). This CDR3 has 12 amino acids.

The V and J genes are TRBV4-2 and TRBJ1-2; D is undetermined. The V gene lost 0 bases and the J gene lost 4 bases, with 15 bases spanning the gap. Germline V gene data show CDR1 as LGHNA and CDR2 as YNFKEQ. There are 16 residues in the CDR3. CDR3 loop: CASSQDQEEGGYGYTF. In nucleotides, the CDR3 is TGTGCCAGCAGCCAAGATCAGGAGGAGGGAGGCTATGGCTACACCTTC.

The V call is TRBV21-1, the J call TRBJ1-5; TRBD1, as called in the table, went unchecked against the DNA. TRBV21-1 is given as a pseudogene. The CDR3 contains 16 residues. DNA for the CDR3: TGTGCCAGCAGCAAAGTAGGCCTCCCAGGTAATCAGCCCCAGCATTTT. Amino acid sequence: CASSKVGLPGNQPQHF.

The genes are TRBV19 and TRBJ1-5, with D possibly TRBD1 on 5 matching bases. CDR1 and CDR2 (germline): LNHDA, SQIVND (reference sequence). This CDR3 spans 13 amino acids. Trimming cost V 7 bases and J 7 bases, with 14 bases left between them. The CDR3 bases are TGTGCCAGTACGCGCACAGGAGAACAGCCCCAGCATTTT. The encoded protein is CASTRTGEQPQHF. The full variable domain, completed using reference TRBV19 and TRBJ1-5, is DGGITQSPKYLFRKEGQNVTLSCEQNLNHDAMYWYRQDPGQGLRLIYYSQIVNDFQKGDIAEGYSVSREKKESFPLTVTSAQKNPTAFYLCASTRTGEQPQHFGDGTRLSIL.

The chain couples TRBV29-1 to TRBJ2-7; D unclear. V was clipped by 5 bases and J by 5 bases, with 16 bases between them. The CDR3 runs to 13 residues. CDR1 and CDR2 from the germline V gene are SQVTM and ANQGSEA. CDR3 region: CSVHVGSSNEQYF. CDR3 sequence (DNA): TGCAGCGTTCATGTAGGTTCGTCGAACGAGCAGTACTTC.

J is TRBJ1-3 and V is TRBV5-6, with TRBD1 matching over 7 bases. V dropped 2 bases and J dropped 7; count of bases not matched to a gene: 9. Germline CDR1 reads SGHDT; CDR2 reads YYEEEE. This CDR3 contains 15 residues. CDR3 coding DNA: TGTGCCAGCAGCTTCCCGGCAGGGGGACGGAACACCATATATTTT. Translating it yields CASSFPAGGRNTIYF.

The V gene is TRBV27, the J gene TRBJ2-3, with TRBD2 matching 14 bases. The CDR3 sequence is 18 residues long. CDR1 MNHEY and CDR2 SMNVEV come from the germline V gene (reference sequence). V was pared by 7 bases and J by 7 bases, with 16 bases of the junction left unmatched. The CDR3 DNA follows: TGTGCCAGCATCTTAAAGGCAGGGACTAGCGGGAGAGAGAATACGCAGTATTTT. Encoded protein: CASILKAGTSGRENTQYF.